This T cell receptor beta chain was recovered during a study of OX40 agonist ivuxolimab in advanced cancers. Study-level results: Expanded clones were, on average, more numerous in CD8+ T cells than in CD4+. Researchers did not determine the expanded peripheral T cells' antigen specificity. CD4+ and CD8+ blood T cells expanded clonally by week 6 at 0.1 to 3.0 mg/kg.

The CDR3 covers 12 residues. Germline values: CDR1 SGHRS, CDR2 YFSETQ. V lost 4 bases and J lost 8; bases outside the gene matches: 5. Using immunoSEQ multiplex PCR, the repertoire was profiled, and TCRdb retains in-frame clones only, with some absent. The table includes 45,000 to 65,000 clones, approximately 84% detected once. As regards this clone: Its antigen is not identified.

V and J are TRBV5-1 and TRBJ1-2, with 7 bases matching TRBD1. The source is an adult with an advanced solid tumor such as melanoma, head and neck, liver or kidney cancer. The sample here was CD4+ or CD8+ T cells sorted from blood, taken in a trial of the OX40 agonist ivuxolimab. In DNA form, the CDR3 reads TGCGCCAGCAGCCCCGACAGGGCCGGCTACACCTTC. The encoded protein is CASSPDRAGYTF.